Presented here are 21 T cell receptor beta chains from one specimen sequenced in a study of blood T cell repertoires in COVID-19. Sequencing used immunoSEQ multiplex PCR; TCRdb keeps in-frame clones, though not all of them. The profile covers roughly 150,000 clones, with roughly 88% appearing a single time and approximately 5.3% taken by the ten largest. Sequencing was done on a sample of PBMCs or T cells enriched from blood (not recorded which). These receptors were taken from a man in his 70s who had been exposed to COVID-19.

CDR3 amino acids: CASSRGTSGLTGELFF. CDR3 nucleotide sequence: TGTGCCAGTAGTAGGGGGACTAGCGGATTAACCGGGGAGCTGTTTTTT. The chain employs TRBV19 and TRBJ2-2; the match to TRBD2 covers 11 bases. This CDR3 has 16 residues. The V gene's germline CDR1 is LNHDA and CDR2 SQIVND (reference sequence). Germline trimming cut 4 bases from V and 5 bases from J; bases unmatched to any gene: 6.

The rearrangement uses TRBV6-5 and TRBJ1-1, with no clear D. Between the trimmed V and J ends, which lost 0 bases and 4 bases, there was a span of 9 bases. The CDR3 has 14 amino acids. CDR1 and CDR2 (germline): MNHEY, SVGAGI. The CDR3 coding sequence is TGTGCCAGCAGTTACTCGGGGAGGAGCACTGAAGCTTTCTTT. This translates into CASSYSGRSTEAFF.

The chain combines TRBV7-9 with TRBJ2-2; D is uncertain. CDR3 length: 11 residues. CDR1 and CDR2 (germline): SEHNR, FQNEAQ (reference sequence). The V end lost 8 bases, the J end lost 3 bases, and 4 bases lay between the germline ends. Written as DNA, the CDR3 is TGTGCCAGCGTATACACCGGGGAGCTGTTTTTT. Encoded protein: CASVYTGELFF.

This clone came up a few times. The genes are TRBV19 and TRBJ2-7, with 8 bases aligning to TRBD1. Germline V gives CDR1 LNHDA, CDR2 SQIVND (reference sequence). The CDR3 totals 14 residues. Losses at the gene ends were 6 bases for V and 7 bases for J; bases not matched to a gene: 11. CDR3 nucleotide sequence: TGTGCCAGTAGAACTGCGGACAGGGCGGGGGAGCAGTACTTC. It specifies CASRTADRAGEQYF.

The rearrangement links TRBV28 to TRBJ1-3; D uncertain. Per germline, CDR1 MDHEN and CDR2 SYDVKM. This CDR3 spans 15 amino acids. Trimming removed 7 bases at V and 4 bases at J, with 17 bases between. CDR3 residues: CASTKVAPRGNTIYF. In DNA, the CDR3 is TGTGCCAGCACTAAAGTCGCCCCTCGGGGAAACACCATATATTTT.

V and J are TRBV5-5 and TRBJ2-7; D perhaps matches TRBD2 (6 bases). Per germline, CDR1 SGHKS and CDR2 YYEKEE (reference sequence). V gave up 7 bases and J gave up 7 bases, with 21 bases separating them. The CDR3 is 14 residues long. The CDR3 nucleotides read TGTGCCAGCCAATCCACCTCCTCTGGACTAGAGCAGTACTTC. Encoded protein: CASQSTSSGLEQYF.

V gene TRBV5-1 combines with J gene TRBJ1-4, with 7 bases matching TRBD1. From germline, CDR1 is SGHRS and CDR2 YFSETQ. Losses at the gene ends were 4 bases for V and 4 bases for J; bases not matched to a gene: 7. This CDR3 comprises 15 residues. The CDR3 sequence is CASSLPGQSNEKLFF. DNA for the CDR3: TGCGCCAGCAGCCTACCGGGACAGAGTAATGAAAAACTGTTTTTT.

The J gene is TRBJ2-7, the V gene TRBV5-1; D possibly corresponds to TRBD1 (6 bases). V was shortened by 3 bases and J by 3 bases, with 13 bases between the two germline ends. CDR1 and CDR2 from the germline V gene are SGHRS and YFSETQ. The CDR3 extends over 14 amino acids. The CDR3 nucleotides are TGCGCCAGCAGCTGGGGGACATCTTTCTACGAGCAGTACTTC. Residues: CASSWGTSFYEQYF.

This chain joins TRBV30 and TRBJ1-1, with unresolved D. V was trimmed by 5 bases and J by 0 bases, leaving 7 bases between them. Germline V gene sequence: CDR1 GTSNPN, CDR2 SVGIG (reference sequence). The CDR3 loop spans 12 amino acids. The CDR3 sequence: CAWGGMNTEAFF. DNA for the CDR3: TGTGCCTGGGGTGGCATGAACACTGAAGCTTTCTTT. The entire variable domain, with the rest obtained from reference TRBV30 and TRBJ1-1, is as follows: SQTIHQWPATLVQPVGSPLSLECTVEGTSNPNLYWYRQAAGRGLQLLFYSVGIGQISSEVPQNLSASRPQDRQFILSSKKLLLSDSGFYLCAWGGMNTEAFFGQGTRLTVV.

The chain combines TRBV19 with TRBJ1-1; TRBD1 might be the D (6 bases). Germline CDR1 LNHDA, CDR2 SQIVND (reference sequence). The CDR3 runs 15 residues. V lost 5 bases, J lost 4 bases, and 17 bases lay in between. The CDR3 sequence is CASSGLSTGITEAFF. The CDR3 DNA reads TGTGCCAGTAGTGGCCTTAGTACAGGGATCACTGAAGCTTTCTTT.

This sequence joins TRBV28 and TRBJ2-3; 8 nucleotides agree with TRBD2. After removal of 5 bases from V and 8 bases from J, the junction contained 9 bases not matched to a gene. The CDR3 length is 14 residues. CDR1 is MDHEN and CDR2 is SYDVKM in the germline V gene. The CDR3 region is CASSQENRGGTQYF. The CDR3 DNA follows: TGTGCCAGCAGTCAGGAAAACCGGGGGGGTACGCAGTATTTT.

The CDR3 protein is CASSPPGTGIGYTF. Here the CDR3 DNA reads TGCGCCAGCAGCCCACCCGGGACAGGGATCGGCTACACCTTC. V gene TRBV4-3 combines with J gene TRBJ1-2, with 9 bases identical to TRBD1. The CDR3 has 14 residues. The ends lost 4 bases at V and 8 bases at J; junction bases unmatched: 8. Per the germline V gene, CDR1 is LGHNA and CDR2 is YSLEER.

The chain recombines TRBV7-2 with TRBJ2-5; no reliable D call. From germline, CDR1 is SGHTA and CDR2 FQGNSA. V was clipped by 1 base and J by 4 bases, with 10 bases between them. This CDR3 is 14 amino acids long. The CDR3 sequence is CASSLDAVRETQYF. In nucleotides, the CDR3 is TGTGCCAGCAGCTTAGATGCCGTGCGAGAGACCCAGTACTTC.

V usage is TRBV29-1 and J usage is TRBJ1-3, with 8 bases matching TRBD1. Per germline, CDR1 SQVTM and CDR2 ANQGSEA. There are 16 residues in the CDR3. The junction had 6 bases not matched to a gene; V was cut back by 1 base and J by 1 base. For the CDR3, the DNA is TGCAGCGTTGAAGCTAGGGACAGGTGGTCTGGAAACACCATATATTTT. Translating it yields CSVEARDRWSGNTIYF.

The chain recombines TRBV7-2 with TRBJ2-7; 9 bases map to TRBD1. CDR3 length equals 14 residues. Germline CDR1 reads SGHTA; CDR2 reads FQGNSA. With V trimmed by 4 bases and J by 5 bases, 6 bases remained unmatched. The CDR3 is CASSWGQGRNEQYF. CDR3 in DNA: TGTGCCAGCAGCTGGGGACAGGGAAGAAACGAGCAGTACTTC.

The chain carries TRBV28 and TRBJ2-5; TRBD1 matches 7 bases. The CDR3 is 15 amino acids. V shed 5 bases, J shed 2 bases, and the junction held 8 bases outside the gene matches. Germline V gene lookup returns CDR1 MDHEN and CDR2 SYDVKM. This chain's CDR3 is CASSPEGAGQETQYF. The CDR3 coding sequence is TGTGCCAGCAGTCCCGAGGGGGCAGGGCAAGAGACCCAGTACTTC.

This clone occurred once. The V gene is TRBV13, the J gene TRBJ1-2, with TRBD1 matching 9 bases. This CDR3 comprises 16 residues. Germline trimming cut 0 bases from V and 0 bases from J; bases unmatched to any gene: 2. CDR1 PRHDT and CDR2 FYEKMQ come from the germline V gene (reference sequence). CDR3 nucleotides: TGTGCCAGCAGCTTAGGCCGGACAGGGGCTAACTATGGCTACACCTTC. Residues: CASSLGRTGANYGYTF.

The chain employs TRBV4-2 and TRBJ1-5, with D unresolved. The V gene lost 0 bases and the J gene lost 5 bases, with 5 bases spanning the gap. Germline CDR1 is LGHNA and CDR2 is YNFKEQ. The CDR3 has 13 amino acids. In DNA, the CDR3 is TGTGCCAGCAGCCAAGATCTTCATCAGCCCCAGCATTTT. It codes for CASSQDLHQPQHF.

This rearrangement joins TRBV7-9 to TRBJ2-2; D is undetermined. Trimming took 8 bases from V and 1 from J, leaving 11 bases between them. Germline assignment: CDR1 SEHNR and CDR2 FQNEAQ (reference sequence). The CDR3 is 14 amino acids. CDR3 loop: CASRGPGNTGELFF. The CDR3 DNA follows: TGTGCCAGCCGAGGCCCCGGGAACACCGGGGAGCTGTTTTTT. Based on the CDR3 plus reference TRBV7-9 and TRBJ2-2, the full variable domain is DTGVSQNPRHKITKRGQNVTFRCDPISEHNRLYWYRQTLGQGPEFLTYFQNEAQLEKSRLLSDRFSAERPKGSFSTLEIQRTEQGDSAMYLCASRGPGNTGELFFGEGSRLTVL.

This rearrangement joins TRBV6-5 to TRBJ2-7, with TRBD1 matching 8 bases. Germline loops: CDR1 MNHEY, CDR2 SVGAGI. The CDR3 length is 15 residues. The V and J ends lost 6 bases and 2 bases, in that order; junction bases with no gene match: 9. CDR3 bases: TGTGCCAGCAGCCCCAGGGACAGGTCGACCTACGAGCAGTACTTC. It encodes CASSPRDRSTYEQYF.

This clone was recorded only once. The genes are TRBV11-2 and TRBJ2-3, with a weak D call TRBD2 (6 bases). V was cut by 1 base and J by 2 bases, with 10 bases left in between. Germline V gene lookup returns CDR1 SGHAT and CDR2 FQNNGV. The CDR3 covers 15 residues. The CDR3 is CASSLVGGYTDTQYF. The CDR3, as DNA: TGTGCCAGCAGCTTAGTGGGGGGTTACACAGATACGCAGTATTTT.